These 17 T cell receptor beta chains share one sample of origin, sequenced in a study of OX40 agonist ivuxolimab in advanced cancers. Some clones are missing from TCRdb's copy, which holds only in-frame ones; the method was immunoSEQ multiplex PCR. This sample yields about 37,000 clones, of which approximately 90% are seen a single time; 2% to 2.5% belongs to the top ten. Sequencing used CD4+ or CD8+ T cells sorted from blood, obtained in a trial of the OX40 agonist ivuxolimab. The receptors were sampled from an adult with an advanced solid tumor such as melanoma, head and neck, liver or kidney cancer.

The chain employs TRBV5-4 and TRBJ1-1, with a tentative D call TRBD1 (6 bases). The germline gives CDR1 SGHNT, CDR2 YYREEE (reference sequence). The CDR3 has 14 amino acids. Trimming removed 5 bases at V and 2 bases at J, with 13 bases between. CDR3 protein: CASRKGGQNTEAFF. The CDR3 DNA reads TGTGCCAGCAGGAAGGGGGGGCAAAACACTGAAGCTTTCTTT.

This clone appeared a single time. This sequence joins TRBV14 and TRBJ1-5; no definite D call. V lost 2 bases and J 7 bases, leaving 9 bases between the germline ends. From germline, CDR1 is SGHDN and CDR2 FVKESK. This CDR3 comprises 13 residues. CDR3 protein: CASSQSFEQPQHF. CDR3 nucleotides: TGTGCCAGCAGCCAATCTTTTGAGCAGCCCCAGCATTTT. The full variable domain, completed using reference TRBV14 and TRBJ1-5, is EAGVTQFPSHSVIEKGQTVTLRCDPISGHDNLYWYRRVMGKEIKFLLHFVKESKQDESGMPNNRFLAERTGGTYSTLKVQPAELEDSGVYFCASSQSFEQPQHFGDGTRLSIL.

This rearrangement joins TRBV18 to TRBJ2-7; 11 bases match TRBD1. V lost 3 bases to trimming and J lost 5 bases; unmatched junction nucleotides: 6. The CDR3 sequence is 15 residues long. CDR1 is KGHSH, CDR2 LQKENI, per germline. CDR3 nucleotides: TGTGCCAGCTCACCCTCCGGGACAGGGGGAAACGAGCAGTACTTC. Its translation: CASSPSGTGGNEQYF.

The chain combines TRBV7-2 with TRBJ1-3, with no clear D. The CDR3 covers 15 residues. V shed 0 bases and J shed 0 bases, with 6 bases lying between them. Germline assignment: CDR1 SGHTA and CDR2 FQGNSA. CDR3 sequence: CASSLASDSGNTIYF. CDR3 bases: TGTGCCAGCAGCTTAGCGAGCGACTCTGGAAACACCATATATTTT.

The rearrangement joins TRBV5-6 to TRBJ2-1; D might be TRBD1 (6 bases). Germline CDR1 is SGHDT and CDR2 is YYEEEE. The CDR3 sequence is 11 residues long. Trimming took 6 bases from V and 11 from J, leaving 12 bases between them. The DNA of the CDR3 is TGTGCCAGCAACCGAGACAGGCAGCAGTTCTTC. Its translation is CASNRDRQQFF.

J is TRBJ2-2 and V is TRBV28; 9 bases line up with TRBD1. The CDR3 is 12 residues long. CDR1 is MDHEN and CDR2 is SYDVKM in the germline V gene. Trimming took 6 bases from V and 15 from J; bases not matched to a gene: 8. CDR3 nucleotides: TGTGCCAGCAGGGCCGGGACAGGGAGGATGTTTTTT. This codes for CASRAGTGRMFF. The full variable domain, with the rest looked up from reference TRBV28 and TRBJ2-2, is DVKVTQSSRYLVKRTGEKVFLECVQDMDHENMFWYRQDPGLGLRLIYFSYDVKMKEKGDIPEGYSVSREKKERFSLILESASTNQTSMYLCASRAGTGRMFFGEGSRLTVL.

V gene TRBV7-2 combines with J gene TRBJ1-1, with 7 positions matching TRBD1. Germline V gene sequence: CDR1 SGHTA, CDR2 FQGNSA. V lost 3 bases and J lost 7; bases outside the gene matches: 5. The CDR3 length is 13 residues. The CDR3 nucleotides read TGTGCCAGCAGCTTCAGGGGGGATATTGAAGCTTTCTTT. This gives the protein CASSFRGDIEAFF.

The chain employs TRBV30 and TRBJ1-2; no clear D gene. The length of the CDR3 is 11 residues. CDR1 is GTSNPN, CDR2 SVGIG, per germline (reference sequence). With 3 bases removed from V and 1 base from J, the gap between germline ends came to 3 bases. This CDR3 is CAWRGNYGYTF. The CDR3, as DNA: TGTGCCTGGAGGGGTAACTATGGCTACACCTTC.

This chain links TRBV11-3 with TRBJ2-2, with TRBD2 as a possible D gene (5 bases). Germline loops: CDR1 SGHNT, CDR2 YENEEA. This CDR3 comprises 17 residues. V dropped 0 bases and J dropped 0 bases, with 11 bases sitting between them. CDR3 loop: CASSLDSAGANTGELFF. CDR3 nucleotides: TGTGCCAGCAGCTTAGATTCTGCCGGGGCGAACACCGGGGAGCTGTTTTTT.

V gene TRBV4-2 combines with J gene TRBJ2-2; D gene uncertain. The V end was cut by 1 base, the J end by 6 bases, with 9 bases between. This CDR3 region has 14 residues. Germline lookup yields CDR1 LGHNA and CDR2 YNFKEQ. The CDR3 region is CASSQGTMAGELFF. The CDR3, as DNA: TGTGCCAGCAGCCAAGGGACGATGGCCGGGGAGCTGTTTTTT.

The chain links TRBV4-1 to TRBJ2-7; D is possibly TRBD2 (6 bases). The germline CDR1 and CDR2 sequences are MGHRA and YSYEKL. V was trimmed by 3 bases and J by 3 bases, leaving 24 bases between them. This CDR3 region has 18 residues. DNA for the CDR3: TGCGCCAGCAGCCACCTTATGAGGGGAATTGGGGGGAACTACGAGCAGTACTTC. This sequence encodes CASSHLMRGIGGNYEQYF.

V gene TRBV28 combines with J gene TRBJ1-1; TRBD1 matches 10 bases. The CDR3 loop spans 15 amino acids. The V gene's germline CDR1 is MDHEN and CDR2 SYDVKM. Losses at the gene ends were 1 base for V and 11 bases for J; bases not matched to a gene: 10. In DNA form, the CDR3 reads TGTGCCAGCAGTTTATCAGACAGGGGGCTTATGGGGGCTTTCTTT. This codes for CASSLSDRGLMGAFF.

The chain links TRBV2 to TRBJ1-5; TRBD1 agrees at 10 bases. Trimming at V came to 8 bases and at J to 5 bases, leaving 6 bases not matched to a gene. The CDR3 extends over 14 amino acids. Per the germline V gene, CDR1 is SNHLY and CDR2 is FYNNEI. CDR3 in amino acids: CASVRGQGYQPQHF. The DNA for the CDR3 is TGTGCCAGCGTTAGGGGACAGGGGTATCAGCCCCAGCATTTT. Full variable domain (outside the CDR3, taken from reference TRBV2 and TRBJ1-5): EPEVTQTPSHQVTQMGQEVILRCVPISNHLYFYWYRQILGQKVEFLVSFYNNEISEKSEIFDDQFSVERPDGSNFTLKIRSTKLEDSAMYFCASVRGQGYQPQHFGDGTRLSIL.

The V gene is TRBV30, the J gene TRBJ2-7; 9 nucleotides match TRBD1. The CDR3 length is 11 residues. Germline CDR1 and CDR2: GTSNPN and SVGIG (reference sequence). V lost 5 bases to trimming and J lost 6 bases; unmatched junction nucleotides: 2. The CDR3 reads CAWDRGGEQYF. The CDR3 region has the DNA TGTGCCTGGGACAGGGGGGGCGAGCAGTACTTC.

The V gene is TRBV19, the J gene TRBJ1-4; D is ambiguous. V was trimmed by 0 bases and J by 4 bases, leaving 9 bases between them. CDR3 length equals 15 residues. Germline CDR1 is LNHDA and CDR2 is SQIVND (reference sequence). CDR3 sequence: CASSIEGISNEKLFF. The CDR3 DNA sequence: TGTGCCAGTAGTATAGAAGGGATCAGTAATGAAAAACTGTTTTTT.

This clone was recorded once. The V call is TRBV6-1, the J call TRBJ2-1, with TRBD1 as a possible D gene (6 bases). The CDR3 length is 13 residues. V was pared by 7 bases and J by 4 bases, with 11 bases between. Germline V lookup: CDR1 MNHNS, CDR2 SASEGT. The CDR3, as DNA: TGTGCCAGCATTCAGGGGCGGTACAATGAGCAGTTCTTC. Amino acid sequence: CASIQGRYNEQFF.

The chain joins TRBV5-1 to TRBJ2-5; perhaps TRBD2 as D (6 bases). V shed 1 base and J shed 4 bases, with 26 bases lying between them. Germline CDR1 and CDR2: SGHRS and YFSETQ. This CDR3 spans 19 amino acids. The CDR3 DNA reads TGCGCCAGCAGCTTGCTCCCTCCTAGCTCCGGAGGGGAAGGAGAGACCCAGTACTTC. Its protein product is CASSLLPPSSGGEGETQYF.